This is a list of T cell receptor beta chains from one sample in a study of preoperative IRX-2 immunotherapy in early breast cancer. Only in-frame clones appear in the TCRdb table, and some are missing; sequencing was by immunoSEQ multiplex PCR. The sample consists of 35,000 to 45,000 clones, roughly four fifths of them appearing once. The sample in question was lymph node tissue, obtained after IRX-2 immunotherapy. The receptors were gathered from a human donor with breast cancer. Both conserved end residues are part of each CDR3. Fields, in order: clone size, V gene, D gene, J gene, CDR3 DNA, CDR3 protein. A D gene is named only where the DNA matches it firmly. Part of the rows lack a size; the others show once, few, many or a class for expanded clones.

>NA|TRBV7-1|TRBD2|TRBJ2-1
TGTGCCAGCAGCCCTGGACTAGGACTCTACAATGAGCAGTTCTTC
CASSPGLGLYNEQFF
>NA|TRBV6-8|TRBD1|TRBJ1-6
TGTGCCAGCAGTCCGAGGGACAGATCAAATTCACCCCTCCACTTT
CASSPRDRSNSPLHF
>few|TRBV5-1|NA|TRBJ1-3
TGCGCCAGCAGCTTGTCGCCCAGCCTATTCGGGGGAGGAAACACCATATATTTT
CASSLSPSLFGGGNTIYF
>few|TRBV28|NA|TRBJ1-5
TGTGCCAGCAGTTTTTACAGGAACCATAATCAGCCCCAGCATTTT
CASSFYRNHNQPQHF
>few|TRBV11-3|NA|TRBJ1-5
TGTGCCAGCAAAAAACAGGGTAGTCGCAATCAGCCCCAGCATTTT
CASKKQGSRNQPQHF
>NA|TRBV5-1|TRBD1|TRBJ2-7
TGCGCCAGCAGCTTTGGGACAGGGGGCCACGAGCAGTACTTC
CASSFGTGGHEQYF
>NA|TRBV6-4|NA|TRBJ1-2
TGTGCCAGCACGGATGGGTATGGCTACACCTTC
CASTDGYGYTF
>once|TRBV7-7|NA|TRBJ2-7
TGTGCCAGCAGCTTAGAGGGGGGCTATGACGAGCAGTACTTC
CASSLEGGYDEQYF
>once|TRBV6-8|TRBD1|TRBJ1-5
TGTGCCAGCAGGTTTGGGGGGACAGATTTTCATAGCAATCAGCCCCAGCATTTT
CASRFGGTDFHSNQPQHF
>NA|TRBV18|NA|TRBJ1-2
TGTGCCAGCTCACCGGGACAAGGCCTAGCCAACTATGGCTACACCTTC
CASSPGQGLANYGYTF
>NA|TRBV6-8|TRBD1|TRBJ2-7
TGTGCCAGCAGTTACACTCCGGGACAGGGCTTTGCCGAGCAGTACTTC
CASSYTPGQGFAEQYF
>NA|TRBV6-8|NA|TRBJ1-5
TGTGCCAGCAACGAAGGTCGTCATCAGCCCCAGCATTTT
CASNEGRHQPQHF
>NA|TRBV29-1|NA|TRBJ2-7
TGCAGCGCGCGACGGGAGTCCTACGAGCAGTACTTC
CSARRESYEQYF
>NA|TRBV23-1|NA|TRBJ2-6
TGCGCCAGCAGCCAAGAGATCGGTCCTGGGGCCAACGTCCTGACTTTC
CASSQEIGPGANVLTF
>few|TRBV11-3|NA|TRBJ2-2
TGTGCCAGCAGCTTAGAGCGAGGAATAGCCGGGGAGCTGTTTTTT
CASSLERGIAGELFF
>NA|TRBV5-1|NA|TRBJ2-3
TGCGCCAGCAGCTCGATTAGCGCCGAGAGCACAGATACGCAGTATTTT
CASSSISAESTDTQYF
>NA|TRBV25-1|NA|TRBJ1-5
TGTGCCAGCAGCGGGGTAAGCAATCAGCCCCAGCATTTT
CASSGVSNQPQHF
>NA|TRBV29-1|NA|TRBJ1-1
TGCAGCGTTGGCCGGCAGGCAAACACTGAAGCTTTCTTT
CSVGRQANTEAFF
>NA|TRBV1|NA|TRBJ1-2
TGCGCCAGCAGCCCTCGGCCCTTCAGGACTGCTAACTATGGCTACACCTTC
CASSPRPFRTANYGYTF
>NA|TRBV28|NA|TRBJ1-4
TGTGCCAGCAGTGCGGGACCTTACCTTGAAAAACTGTTTTTT
CASSAGPYLEKLFF
>NA|TRBV6-8|NA|TRBJ1-2
TGTGCCAGCAGACTTAACAGGGCTAATAACTATGGCTACACCTTC
CASRLNRANNYGYTF
>NA|TRBV6-8|NA|TRBJ1-5
TGTGCCAGCAGTTACTCAGAACGGCAGTATAGCAATCAGCCCCAGCATTTT
CASSYSERQYSNQPQHF
>NA|TRBV11-3|NA|TRBJ1-5
TGTGCCAGCAGCTTAGGAATTTCGGGGGGTCAGCCCCAGCATTTT
CASSLGISGGQPQHF
>NA|TRBV6-8|NA|TRBJ2-7
TGTGCCAGCAGCCCTGGCGTGGGGGCGGCAGGCGAGCAGTACTTC
CASSPGVGAAGEQYF
>NA|TRBV7-7|NA|TRBJ1-2
TGTGCCAGCAGCTTATTTGGTGAAAACTATGGCTACACCTTC
CASSLFGENYGYTF
>NA|TRBV7-6|NA|TRBJ1-1
TGTGCCAGCAGCTTCTCAGGGTTCGACACTGAAGCTTTCTTT
CASSFSGFDTEAFF
>NA|TRBV1|NA|TRBJ2-7
TGCGCCAGCAGCCAGCCCGAGGGGGCAGGTTCCTACGAGCAGTACTTC
CASSQPEGAGSYEQYF
>NA|TRBV18|TRBD1|TRBJ1-1
TGTGCCAGCTCGCAAAGACAGGGGTTGAACACTGAAGCTTTCTTT
CASSQRQGLNTEAFF
>NA|TRBV6-8|TRBD1|TRBJ1-6
TGTGCCAGCAGTTACACGACAGGGTCTGATTCACCCCTCCACTTT
CASSYTTGSDSPLHF
>NA|TRBV19|NA|TRBJ1-2
TGTGCCAGTAGTATAGCTTCCACTAACTATGGCTACACCTTC
CASSIASTNYGYTF
>NA|TRBV6-8|NA|TRBJ1-2
TGTGCCAGCAACCCCATGCGACGGACCTATGGCTACACCTTC
CASNPMRRTYGYTF
>NA|TRBV5-1|TRBD2|TRBJ2-1
TGCGCCAGCAGCATCCTTAGCGGGGACAATGAGCAGTTCTTC
CASSILSGDNEQFF
>few|TRBV6-8|NA|TRBJ1-1
TGTGCCAGCACGGCCATTAACAGGTACACTGAAGCTTTCTTT
CASTAINRYTEAFF